This T cell receptor (beta chain) is from a study of blood T cells in healthy people across ages. The CDR3 length is 14 residues. CDR1 and CDR2 from the germline V gene are SGHTA and FQGNSA. Trimming shortened V by 5 bases and J by 4 bases, and 14 bases separated the two germline ends. Primed by a sample-barcoded 5' primer and a J-beta primer mix, a second PCR proceeded for about 7 to 12 cycles. A single record per CDR3 protein comes from TCRdb applying MiXCR to the 5' RACE reads. The sample carries more than 700,000 distinct CDR3 sequences, 46% recorded once. Isolating PBMCs gave at least 7 million of these cells per sample. At least 5.5 micrograms of total RNA were extracted per sample. To note about this clonotype: What it recognizes is unknown. This may be a read error, as it is one base from a much larger clone.

Study findings and constraints: More naive CD4+ cells and higher diversity marked long-lived donors relative to aged donors.

This sequence was found in an elderly man in good health. Sequencing used blood. The rearrangement uses TRBV7-2 and TRBJ2-5; D unclear. The CDR3 DNA follows: TGTGCCAGCAGCGTAATTGGACCGGGAGAGACCCAGTACTTC. It is translated as CASSVIGPGETQYF.